These 9 T cell receptor beta chains share one sample of origin, sequenced in a study of T cell repertoires in cytomegalovirus infection. Their cognate antigens are unknown. Using its own MiXCR run on the reads, TCRdb lists one record per CDR3 protein. The table shows about 69,000 distinct CDR3 sequences, with 28% occurring only once. The specimen was CD8+ T cells from cultured PBMCs, collected from culture after CMV antigen stimulation. Receptors were obtained from a human donor in good health (CMV status not recorded). Some clones in this sample may be carry-over from other donors' samples.

V usage is TRBV15 and J usage is TRBJ2-2; D remains unclear. The CDR3 length is 15 residues. Trimming took off 0 bases at V and 4 bases at J, with 9 bases between the two ends. Germline CDR1 and CDR2: LNHNV and YYDKDF (reference sequence). CDR3 in amino acids: CATSRDRLSTGELFF. CDR3 coding DNA: TGTGCCACCAGCAGAGATCGACTCTCCACCGGGGAGCTGTTTTTT.

The chain couples TRBV20-1 to TRBJ2-5; D gene unclear. The CDR3 contains 13 residues. Germline V gene lookup returns CDR1 DFQATT and CDR2 SNEGSKA (reference sequence). The germline V and J ends were trimmed by 0 bases and 5 bases, with 10 bases remaining between them. The CDR3 loop is CSARDALVETQYF. For the CDR3, the DNA is TGCAGTGCTAGAGATGCCCTAGTTGAGACCCAGTACTTC.

This clonotype was found many times. The chain is built from TRBV11-2 and TRBJ1-4; D gene ambiguous. The CDR3 has 16 residues. CDR1 and CDR2 (germline): SGHAT, FQNNGV. V lost 3 bases to trimming and J lost 5 bases, with 16 bases between them. Here the CDR3 DNA reads TGTGCCAGCAGCTTTTGGGCCAACAACCGAAATGAAAAACTGTTTTTT. It codes for CASSFWANNRNEKLFF.

This chain connects TRBV6-2 or TRBV6-3 to TRBJ1-1; D is ambiguous. The V end was cut by 5 bases, the J end by 4 bases, with 17 bases between. The CDR3 sequence is 15 residues long. Germline V lookup: CDR1 MNHEY, CDR2 SVGEGT. CDR3 sequence (DNA): TGTGCCAGCAGTCCCAACATACAAATCACCACTGAAGCTTTCTTT. Encoded protein: CASSPNIQITTEAFF.

This clonotype was seen at least ten times. The V call is TRBV5-5, the J call TRBJ2-5; 8 nucleotides agree with TRBD2. This CDR3 spans 20 amino acids. The germline gives CDR1 SGHKS, CDR2 YYEKEE (reference sequence). The V gene end was trimmed by 4 bases and the J gene end by 7 bases; junction bases not matched to a gene: 27. CDR3 in DNA: TGTGCCAGCAGCGCTTCGGGTTCGGACCCGGGAGCGGGAGTAGGTGTGACCCAGTACTTC. As protein: CASSASGSDPGAGVGVTQYF.

V is TRBV20-1 and J is TRBJ2-7, with D possibly TRBD1 on 6 matching bases. The germline gives CDR1 DFQATT, CDR2 SNEGSKA (reference sequence). The CDR3 spans 13 residues. Trimming removed 5 bases from V and 1 base from J, with 12 bases in between. This chain's CDR3 is CSASLDRSYEQYF. The CDR3 DNA follows: TGCAGTGCTTCCCTAGACAGGTCCTACGAGCAGTACTTC.

This clonotype was observed a few times. The chain has TRBV20-1 and TRBJ2-7; 9 positions agree with TRBD2. V was pared by 2 bases and J by 6 bases, with 11 bases of the junction left unmatched. The CDR3 is made up of 15 amino acids. The germline gives CDR1 DFQATT, CDR2 SNEGSKA (reference sequence). The CDR3 protein is CSARKVGGGAVEQYF. DNA of the CDR3: TGCAGTGCTAGAAAGGTCGGCGGGGGGGCCGTCGAGCAGTACTTC.

This clonotype has a single count. The V call is TRBV27, the J call TRBJ1-6; 10 bases are a match to TRBD1. Losses at the gene ends were 5 bases for V and 6 bases for J; bases not matched to a gene: 7. The CDR3 length is 16 residues. Germline CDR1 MNHEY, CDR2 SMNVEV (reference sequence). CDR3 loop: CASSPGTGVGNSPLHF. CDR3 DNA: TGTGCCAGCAGTCCCGGGACAGGGGTGGGTAATTCACCCCTCCACTTT.

This clonotype was counted many times. The V and J genes are TRBV6-1 and TRBJ1-5; 8 bases agree with TRBD1. CDR1 MNHNS and CDR2 SASEGT come from the germline V gene. The V and J ends lost 0 bases and 2 bases, in that order; junction bases with no gene match: 3. The CDR3 is 16 amino acids. Written as DNA, the CDR3 is TGTGCCAGCAGTGAAGCGCCGGGACAGGGCAATCAGCCCCAGCATTTT. As protein: CASSEAPGQGNQPQHF.